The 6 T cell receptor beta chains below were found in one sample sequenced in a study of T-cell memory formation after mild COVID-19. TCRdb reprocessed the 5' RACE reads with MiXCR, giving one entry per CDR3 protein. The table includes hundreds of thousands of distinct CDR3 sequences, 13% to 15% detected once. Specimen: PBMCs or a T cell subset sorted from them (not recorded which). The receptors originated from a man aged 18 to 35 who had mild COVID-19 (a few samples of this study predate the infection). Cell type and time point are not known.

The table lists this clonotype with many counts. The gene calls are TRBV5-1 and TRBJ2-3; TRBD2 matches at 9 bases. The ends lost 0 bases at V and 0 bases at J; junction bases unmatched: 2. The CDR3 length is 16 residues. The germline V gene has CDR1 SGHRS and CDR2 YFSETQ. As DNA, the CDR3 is TGCGCCAGCAGCTTGGGACTAGCGGCTAGCACAGATACGCAGTATTTT. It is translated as CASSLGLAASTDTQYF.

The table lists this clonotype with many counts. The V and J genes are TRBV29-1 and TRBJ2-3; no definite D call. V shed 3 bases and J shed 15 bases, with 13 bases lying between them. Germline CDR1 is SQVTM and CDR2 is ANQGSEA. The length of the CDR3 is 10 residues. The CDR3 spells CSVEFPTTYF. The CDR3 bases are TGCAGCGTTGAGTTCCCGACCACTTATTTT.

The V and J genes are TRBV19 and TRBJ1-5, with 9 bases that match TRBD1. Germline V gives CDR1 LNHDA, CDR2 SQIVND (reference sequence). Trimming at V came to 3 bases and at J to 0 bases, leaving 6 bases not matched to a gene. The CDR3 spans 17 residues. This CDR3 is CASSIGDREYSNQPQHF. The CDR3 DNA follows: TGTGCCAGTAGTATTGGGGACAGGGAGTATAGCAATCAGCCCCAGCATTTT.

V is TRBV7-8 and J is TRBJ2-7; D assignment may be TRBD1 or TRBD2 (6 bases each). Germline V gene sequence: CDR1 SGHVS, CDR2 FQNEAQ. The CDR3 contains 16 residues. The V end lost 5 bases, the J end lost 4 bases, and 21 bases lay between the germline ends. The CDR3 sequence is CASSQGSTGGEYEQYF. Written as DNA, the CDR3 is TGTGCCAGCAGCCAGGGGTCCACCGGGGGCGAATACGAGCAGTACTTC.

The CDR3 protein is CASSQARGQGAPNEQFF. The CDR3 coding sequence is TGCGCCAGCAGTCAAGCCCGAGGACAGGGTGCCCCCAATGAGCAGTTCTTC. The genes are TRBV23-1 and TRBJ2-1; 8 bases agree with TRBD1. TRBV23-1 is an ORF for which the function is uncertain. The CDR3 totals 17 residues. The V and J ends lost 2 bases and 6 bases, in that order; junction bases with no gene match: 12.

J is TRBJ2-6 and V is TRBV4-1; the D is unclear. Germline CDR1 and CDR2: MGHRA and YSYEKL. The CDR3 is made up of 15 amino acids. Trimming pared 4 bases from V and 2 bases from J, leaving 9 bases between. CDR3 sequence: CASSPPGAGANVLTF. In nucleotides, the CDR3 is TGCGCCAGCAGCCCCCCCGGCGCTGGGGCCAACGTCCTGACTTTC.